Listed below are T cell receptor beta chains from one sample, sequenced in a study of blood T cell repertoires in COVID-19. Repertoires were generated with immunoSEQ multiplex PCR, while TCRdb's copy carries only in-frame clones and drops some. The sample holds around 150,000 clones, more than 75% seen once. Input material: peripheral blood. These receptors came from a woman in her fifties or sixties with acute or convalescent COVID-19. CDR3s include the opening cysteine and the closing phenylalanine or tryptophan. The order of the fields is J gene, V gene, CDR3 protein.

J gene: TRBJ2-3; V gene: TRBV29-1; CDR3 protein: CSVSRGDAADTQYF
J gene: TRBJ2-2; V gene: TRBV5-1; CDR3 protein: CASSFAGGATGELFF
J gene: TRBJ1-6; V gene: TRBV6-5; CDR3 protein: CASSGSNSPLHF
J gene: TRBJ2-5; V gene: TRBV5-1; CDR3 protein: CASRSQPDRGQETQYF
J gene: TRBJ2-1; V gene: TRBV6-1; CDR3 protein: CASSESLAGGSVEQFF
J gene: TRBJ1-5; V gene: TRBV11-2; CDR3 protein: CASSATGQPQHF
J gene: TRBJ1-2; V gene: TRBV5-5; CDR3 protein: CASSFSGDGYTF
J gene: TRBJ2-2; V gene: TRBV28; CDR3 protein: CASSSRTGDGELFF
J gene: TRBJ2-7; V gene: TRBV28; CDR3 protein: CASSLETGFGAYEQYF
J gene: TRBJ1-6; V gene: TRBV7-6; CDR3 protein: CASSTTQGIKNSPLHF
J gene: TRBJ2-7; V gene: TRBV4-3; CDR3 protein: CASSQGEGRYEQYF
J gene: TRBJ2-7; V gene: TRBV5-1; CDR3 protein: CASSFGGGLENPYEQYF
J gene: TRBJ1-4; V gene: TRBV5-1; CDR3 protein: CASSFSGVDEKLFF
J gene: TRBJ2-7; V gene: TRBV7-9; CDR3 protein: CASSPQGQGYEQYF
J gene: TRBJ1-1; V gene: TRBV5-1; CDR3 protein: CASSVQGSDTEAFF